These T cell receptor beta chains were read from a single sample in a study of response to subunit inactivated influenza vaccine. One entry per CDR3 protein, called by TCRdb with MiXCR from the RT-PCR reads. The sample gives roughly 190,000 distinct CDR3 sequences, approximately 15% of which show up once; approximately 27% is in the top ten. The sample here was CD8+ T cells sorted from PBMCs, taken roughly 5 days after vaccination. The source is a man in his fifties who received an inactivated influenza vaccine. Each CDR3 is given with its conserved first and last residue. D genes are given only for firm matches. Expanded clones get a size class; other rows say once, few or many, or leave the size out.

TRBJ2-3,TRBD2,TRBV12-3/TRBV12-4,-,CASSRGGLNTQYF,TGTGCCAGCAGTCGGGGGGGCTTGAATACGCAGTATTTT
TRBJ2-1,TRBD2,TRBV10-3,-,CATVAGGEVYNEQFF,TGTGCCACCGTAGCGGGGGGCGAGGTCTACAATGAGCAGTTCTTC
TRBJ2-1,-,TRBV2,-,CASSEALGEALDEQFF,TGTGCCAGCAGTGAAGCCCTGGGAGAGGCCTTGGATGAGCAGTTCTTC
TRBJ2-3,-,TRBV21-1,once,CATSSAGGLKPDTQYF,TGTGCCACCAGCAGTGCGGGGGGATTGAAGCCAGATACGCAGTATTTT
TRBJ2-5,TRBD1,TRBV10-3,-,CAIRDTGGGETQYF,TGTGCCATCAGGGATACAGGGGGCGGAGAGACCCAGTACTTC
TRBJ2-7,-,TRBV24-1,-,CATSEPWGEQYF,TGTGCCACCAGTGAGCCGTGGGGAGAGCAGTACTTC
TRBJ2-3,-,TRBV5-5,few,CASSLVLASTDTQYF,TGTGCCAGCAGCTTGGTACTAGCAAGCACAGATACGCAGTATTTT
TRBJ2-4,TRBD1,TRBV12-3/TRBV12-4,many,CASSPGGANIQYF,TGTGCCAGCAGTCCAGGGGGCGCGAACATTCAGTACTTC
TRBJ2-5,-,TRBV7-9,-,CASSPNPEQETQYF,TGTGCCAGCAGCCCAAATCCGGAGCAAGAGACCCAGTACTTC
TRBJ1-1,-,TRBV7-6,-,CASRREIMNTEAFF,TGTGCCAGCAGAAGGGAGATCATGAACACTGAAGCTTTCTTT
TRBJ1-4,TRBD1,TRBV4-2,-,CASSGIGRTGALEKLFF,TGTGCCAGCAGCGGAATCGGTAGGACAGGGGCGCTGGAAAAACTGTTTTTT
TRBJ2-5,-,TRBV6-2/TRBV6-3,few,CASSYSDVTQYF,TGTGCCAGCAGTTACAGTGACGTGACCCAGTACTTC
TRBJ2-7,-,TRBV28,-,CASSLYGSSYEQYF,TGTGCCAGCAGTTTATACGGGAGCTCCTACGAGCAGTACTTC
TRBJ2-7,-,TRBV28,many,CASRGAGNSYEQYF,TGTGCCAGCAGAGGGGCAGGGAACTCCTACGAGCAGTACTTC
TRBJ1-1,-,TRBV30,-,CAWSVLVGTEAFF,TGTGCCTGGAGTGTACTGGTGGGCACTGAAGCTTTCTTT
TRBJ2-7,-,TRBV20-1,few,CSARDPASYEQYF,TGCAGTGCTAGAGATCCCGCTTCCTACGAGCAGTACTTC
TRBJ2-1,-,TRBV7-9,many,CASSLGPRGANNEQFF,TGTGCCAGCAGCTTAGGCCCGAGGGGCGCGAACAATGAGCAGTTCTTC
TRBJ2-3,TRBD1,TRBV4-1,-,CASSRLGQGTGFTDTQYF,TGCGCCAGCAGCCGGCTAGGACAGGGAACCGGTTTCACAGATACGCAGTATTTT
TRBJ2-1,-,TRBV5-1,few,CASSQDYDYNEQFF,TGCGCCAGCAGCCAGGACTATGATTACAATGAGCAGTTCTTC
TRBJ2-2,-,TRBV7-8,-,CASSHTTSNTGELFF,TGTGCCAGCAGCCATACCACCTCGAACACCGGGGAGCTGTTTTTT
TRBJ2-3,TRBD1,TRBV28,few,CASSLSLTGGDTQYF,TGTGCCAGCAGTTTAAGCCTAACAGGGGGAGATACGCAGTATTTT
TRBJ2-3,TRBD2,TRBV13,few,CASSSLAGASTDTQYF,TGTGCCAGCAGCTCCCTAGCGGGAGCAAGCACAGATACGCAGTATTTT
TRBJ2-1,-,TRBV28,-,CASSHGRSPSYNEQFF,TGTGCCAGCAGTCACGGACGTTCACCCTCCTACAATGAGCAGTTCTTC
TRBJ2-5,TRBD2,TRBV6-5,few,CASSYRAGGPQETQYF,TGTGCCAGCAGTTACAGGGCGGGGGGACCTCAAGAGACCCAGTACTTC
TRBJ2-7,TRBD2,TRBV4-3,many,CASSQDISGGGYEQYF,TGCGCCAGCAGCCAAGATATTAGCGGGGGGGGTTACGAGCAGTACTTC
TRBJ2-7,TRBD2,TRBV3-1,few,CASSPGTTQGHEQYF,TGTGCCAGCAGCCCGGGGACTACTCAAGGCCACGAGCAGTACTTC
TRBJ2-6,-,TRBV10-3,many,CAISESIGGEFPGANVLTF,TGTGCCATCAGTGAGTCGATTGGAGGGGAATTTCCTGGGGCCAACGTCCTGACTTTC
TRBJ2-1,-,TRBV11-2,many,CASSLDTPGYEQFF,TGTGCCAGCAGCTTAGATACCCCGGGATATGAGCAGTTCTTC
TRBJ2-1,TRBD2,TRBV2,many,CASSGLAEVSYNEQFF,TGTGCCAGCAGTGGGCTAGCGGAAGTCTCCTACAATGAGCAGTTCTTC
TRBJ2-1,-,TRBV19,-,CASSIGAGTYNEQFF,TGTGCCAGTAGTATAGGCGCAGGGACCTACAATGAGCAGTTCTTC
TRBJ2-7,-,TRBV29-1,-,CSVELGSGYIYEQYF,TGCAGCGTTGAACTTGGTTCTGGATATATCTACGAGCAGTACTTC
TRBJ2-1,TRBD2,TRBV7-6,few,CASTAYGQREGLNEQFF,TGTGCCAGCACAGCTTATGGCCAGCGGGAGGGCCTCAATGAGCAGTTCTTC
TRBJ2-7,-,TRBV12-3/TRBV12-4,many,CASIFQIATQQTRTYEQYF,TGTGCCAGCATTTTCCAAATCGCGACGCAACAGACCAGGACCTACGAGCAGTACTTC
TRBJ2-5,TRBD1,TRBV20-1,many,CSARDPLSGGLGETQYF,TGCAGTGCTAGAGATCCTCTGTCAGGGGGTTTGGGAGAGACCCAGTACTTC
TRBJ1-5,-,TRBV2,few,CASSAGPYSNQPQHF,TGTGCCAGCAGTGCAGGACCCTATAGCAATCAGCCCCAGCATTTT
TRBJ1-1,-,TRBV5-6,few,CASSLGVYTEAFF,TGTGCCAGCAGCTTGGGGGTGTACACTGAAGCTTTCTTT
TRBJ2-7,-,TRBV27,-,CASRIAWSSYEQYF,TGTGCCAGCCGAATTGCGTGGAGCTCCTACGAGCAGTACTTC
TRBJ1-1,-,TRBV6-2/TRBV6-3,-,CASRPGRNTEAFF,TGTGCCAGCAGACCCGGAAGGAACACTGAAGCTTTCTTT
TRBJ2-3,-,TRBV15,-,CATSRDGGPGKADTQYF,TGTGCCACCAGCAGAGATGGTGGACCAGGTAAGGCAGATACGCAGTATTTT
TRBJ2-7,TRBD2,TRBV7-2,-,CASSLLADSYEQYF,TGTGCCAGCAGCTTGCTAGCGGACTCCTACGAGCAGTACTTC
TRBJ2-7,-,TRBV4-1,-,CASSQGGMTFEQYF,TGCGCCAGCAGCCAAGGGGGCATGACCTTTGAGCAGTACTTC
TRBJ2-7,-,TRBV7-9,-,CASSPLVGASPYEQYF,TGTGCCAGCAGCCCCCTTGTGGGGGCATCCCCCTACGAGCAGTACTTC
TRBJ1-4,TRBD1,TRBV6-1,many,CASTWDRENEKLFF,TGTGCCAGCACCTGGGACAGGGAGAATGAAAAACTGTTTTTT